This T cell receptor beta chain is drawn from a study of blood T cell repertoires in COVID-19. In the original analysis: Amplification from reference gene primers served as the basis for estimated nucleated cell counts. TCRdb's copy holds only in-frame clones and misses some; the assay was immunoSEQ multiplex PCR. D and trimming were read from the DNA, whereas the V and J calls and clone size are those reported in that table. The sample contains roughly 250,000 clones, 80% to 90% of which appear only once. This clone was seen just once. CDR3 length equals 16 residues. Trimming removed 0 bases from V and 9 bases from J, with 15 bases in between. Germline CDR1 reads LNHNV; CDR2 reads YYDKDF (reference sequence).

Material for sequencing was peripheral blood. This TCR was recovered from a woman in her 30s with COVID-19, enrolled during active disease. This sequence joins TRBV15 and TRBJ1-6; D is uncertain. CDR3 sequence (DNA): TGTGCCACCAGCAGAGAGGCTGGGAGGATAAGTTCACCCCTCCACTTT. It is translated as CATSREAGRISSPLHF.